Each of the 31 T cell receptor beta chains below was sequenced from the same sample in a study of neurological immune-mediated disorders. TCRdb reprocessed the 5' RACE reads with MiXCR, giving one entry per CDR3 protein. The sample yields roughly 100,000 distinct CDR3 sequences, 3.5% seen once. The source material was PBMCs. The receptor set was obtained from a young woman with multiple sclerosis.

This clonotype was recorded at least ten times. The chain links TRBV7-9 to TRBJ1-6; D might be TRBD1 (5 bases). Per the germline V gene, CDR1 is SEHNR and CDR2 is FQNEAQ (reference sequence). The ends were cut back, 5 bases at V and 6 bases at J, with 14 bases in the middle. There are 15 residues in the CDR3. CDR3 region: CASSPPGGTNSPLHF. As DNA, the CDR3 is TGTGCCAGCAGCCCTCCGGGGGGGACTAATTCACCCCTCCACTTT.

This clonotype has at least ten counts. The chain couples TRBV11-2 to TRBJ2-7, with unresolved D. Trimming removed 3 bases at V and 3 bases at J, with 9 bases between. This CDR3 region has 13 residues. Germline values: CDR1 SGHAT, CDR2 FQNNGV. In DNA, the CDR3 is TGTGCCAGCAGCTTCGGAAACGGCTACGAGCAGTACTTC. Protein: CASSFGNGYEQYF.

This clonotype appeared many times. This chain's CDR3 is CSARDGARGMYEQYF. The CDR3 DNA sequence: TGCAGTGCTAGAGATGGGGCGCGGGGGATGTACGAGCAGTACTTC. The chain uses TRBV20-1 and TRBJ2-7; 7 bases line up with TRBD2. Trimming removed 0 bases from V and 4 bases from J; junction bases left unmatched: 9. The CDR3 consists of 15 residues. Per germline, CDR1 DFQATT and CDR2 SNEGSKA (reference sequence).

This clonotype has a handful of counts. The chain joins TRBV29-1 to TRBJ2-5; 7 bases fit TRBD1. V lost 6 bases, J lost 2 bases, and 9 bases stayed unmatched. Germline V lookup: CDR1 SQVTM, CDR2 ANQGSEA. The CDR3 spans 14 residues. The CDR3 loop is CSVGIPGGQETQYF. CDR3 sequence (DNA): TGCAGCGTAGGGATTCCAGGGGGTCAAGAGACCCAGTACTTC.

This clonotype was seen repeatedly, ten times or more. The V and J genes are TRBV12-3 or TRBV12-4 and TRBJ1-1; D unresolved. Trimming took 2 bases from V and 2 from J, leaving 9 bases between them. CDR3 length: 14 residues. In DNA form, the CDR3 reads TGTGCCAGCAGTTTATCGGAGACAAACACTGAAGCTTTCTTT. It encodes CASSLSETNTEAFF.

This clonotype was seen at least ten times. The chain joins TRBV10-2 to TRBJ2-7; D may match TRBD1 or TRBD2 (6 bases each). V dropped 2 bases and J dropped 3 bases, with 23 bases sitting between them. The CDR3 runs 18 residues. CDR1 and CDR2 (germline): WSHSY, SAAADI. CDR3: CASSERRGASGAIYEQYF. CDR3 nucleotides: TGCGCCAGCAGTGAGAGGAGGGGAGCCTCAGGGGCCATCTACGAGCAGTACTTC.

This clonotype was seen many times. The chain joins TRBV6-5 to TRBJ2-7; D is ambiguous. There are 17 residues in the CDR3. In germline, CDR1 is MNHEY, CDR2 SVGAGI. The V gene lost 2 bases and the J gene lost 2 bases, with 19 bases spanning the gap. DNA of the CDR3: TGTGCCAGCAGTTACCTGAATACAGAGTTTAAAACCTACGAGCAGTACTTC. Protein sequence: CASSYLNTEFKTYEQYF.

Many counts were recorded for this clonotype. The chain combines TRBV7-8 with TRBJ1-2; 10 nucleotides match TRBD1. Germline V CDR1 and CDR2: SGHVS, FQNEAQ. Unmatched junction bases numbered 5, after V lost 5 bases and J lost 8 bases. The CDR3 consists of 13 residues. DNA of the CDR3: TGTGCCAGCAGCCCAGGGGGACAGGGGGGCTACACCTTC. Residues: CASSPGGQGGYTF.

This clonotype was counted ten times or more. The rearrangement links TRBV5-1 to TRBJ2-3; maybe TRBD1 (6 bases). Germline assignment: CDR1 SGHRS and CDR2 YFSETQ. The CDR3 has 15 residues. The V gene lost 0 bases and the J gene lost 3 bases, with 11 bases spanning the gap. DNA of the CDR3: TGCGCCAGCAGCTTGGAACAGGGATCGACAGATACGCAGTATTTT. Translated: CASSLEQGSTDTQYF.

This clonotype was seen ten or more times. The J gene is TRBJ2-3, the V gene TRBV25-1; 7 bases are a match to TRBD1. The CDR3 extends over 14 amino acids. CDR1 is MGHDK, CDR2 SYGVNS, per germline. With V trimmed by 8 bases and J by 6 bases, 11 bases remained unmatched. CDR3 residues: CASAATGYKDTQYF. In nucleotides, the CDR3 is TGTGCCAGCGCTGCGACAGGGTATAAGGATACGCAGTATTTT.

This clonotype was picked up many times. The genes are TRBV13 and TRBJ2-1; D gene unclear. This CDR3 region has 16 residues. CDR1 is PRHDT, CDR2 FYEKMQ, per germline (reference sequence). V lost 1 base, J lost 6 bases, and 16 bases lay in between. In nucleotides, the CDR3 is TGTGCCAGCAGCTTAGAATGGCCTAGTATGGGCAATGAGCAGTTCTTC. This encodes CASSLEWPSMGNEQFF.

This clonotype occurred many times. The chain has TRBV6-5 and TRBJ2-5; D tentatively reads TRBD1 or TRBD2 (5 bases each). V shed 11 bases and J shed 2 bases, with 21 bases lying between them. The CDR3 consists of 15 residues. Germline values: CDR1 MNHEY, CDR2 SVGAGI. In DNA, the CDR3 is TGTGCCGCCGGACGGGGCGGCCGTGCACAAGAGACCCAGTACTTC. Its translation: CAAGRGGRAQETQYF.

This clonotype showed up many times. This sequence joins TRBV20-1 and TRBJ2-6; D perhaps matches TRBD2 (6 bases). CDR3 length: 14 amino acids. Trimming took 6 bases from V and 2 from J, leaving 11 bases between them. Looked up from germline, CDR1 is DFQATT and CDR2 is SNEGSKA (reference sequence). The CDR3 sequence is CSALPGAGANVLTF. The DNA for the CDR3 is TGCAGTGCCCTACCGGGAGCTGGGGCCAACGTCCTGACTTTC.

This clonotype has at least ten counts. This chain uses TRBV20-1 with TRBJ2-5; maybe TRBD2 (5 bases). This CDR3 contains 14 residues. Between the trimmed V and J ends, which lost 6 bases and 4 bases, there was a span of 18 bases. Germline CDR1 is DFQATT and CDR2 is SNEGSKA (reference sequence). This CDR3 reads CSAIPGQGGETQYF. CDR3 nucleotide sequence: TGCAGTGCGATACCGGGCCAAGGAGGAGAGACCCAGTACTTC.

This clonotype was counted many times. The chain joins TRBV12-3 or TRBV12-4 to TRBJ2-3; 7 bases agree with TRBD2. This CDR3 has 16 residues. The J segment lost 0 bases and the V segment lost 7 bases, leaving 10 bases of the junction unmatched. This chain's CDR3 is CASNLGGYGSTDTQYF. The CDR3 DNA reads TGTGCCAGCAACCTGGGAGGGTACGGGAGCACAGATACGCAGTATTTT.

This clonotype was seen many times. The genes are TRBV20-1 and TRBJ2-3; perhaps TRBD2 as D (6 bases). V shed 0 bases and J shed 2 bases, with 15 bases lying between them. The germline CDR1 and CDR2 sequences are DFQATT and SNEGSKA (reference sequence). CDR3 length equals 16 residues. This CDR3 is CSAREVPGLITDTQYF. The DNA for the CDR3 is TGCAGTGCTAGAGAAGTTCCGGGACTGATCACAGATACGCAGTATTTT.

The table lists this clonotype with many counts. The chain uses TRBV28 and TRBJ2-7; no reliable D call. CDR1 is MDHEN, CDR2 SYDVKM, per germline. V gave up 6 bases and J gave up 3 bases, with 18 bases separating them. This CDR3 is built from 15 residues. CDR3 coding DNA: TGTGCCAGCAGCAATCCTAAAGGCGGAAGCTACGAGCAGTACTTC. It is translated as CASSNPKGGSYEQYF.

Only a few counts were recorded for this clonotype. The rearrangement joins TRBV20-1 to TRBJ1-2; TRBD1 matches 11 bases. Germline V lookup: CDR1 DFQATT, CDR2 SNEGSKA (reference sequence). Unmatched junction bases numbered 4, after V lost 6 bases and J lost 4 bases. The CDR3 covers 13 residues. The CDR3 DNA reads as TGCAGTGCCCTTGGGACAGGGGGCTATGGCTACACCTTC. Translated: CSALGTGGYGYTF.

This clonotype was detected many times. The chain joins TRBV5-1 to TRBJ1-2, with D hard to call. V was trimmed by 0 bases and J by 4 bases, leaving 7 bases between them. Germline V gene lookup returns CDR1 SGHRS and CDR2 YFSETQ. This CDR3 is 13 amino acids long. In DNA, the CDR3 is TGCGCCAGCAGCTTGGAGACAAGCTATGGCTACACCTTC. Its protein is CASSLETSYGYTF.

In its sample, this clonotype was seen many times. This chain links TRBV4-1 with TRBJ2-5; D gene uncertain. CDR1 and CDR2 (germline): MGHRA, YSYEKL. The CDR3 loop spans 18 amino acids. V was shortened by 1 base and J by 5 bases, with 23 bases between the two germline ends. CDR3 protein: CASSQAPGNHGLRETQYF. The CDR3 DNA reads TGCGCCAGCAGCCAAGCGCCGGGTAACCATGGCCTTAGGGAGACCCAGTACTTC.

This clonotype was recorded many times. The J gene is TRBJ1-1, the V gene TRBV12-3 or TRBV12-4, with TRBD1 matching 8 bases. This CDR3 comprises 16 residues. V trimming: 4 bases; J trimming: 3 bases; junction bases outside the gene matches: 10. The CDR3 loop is CASSWLTGGGHTEAFF. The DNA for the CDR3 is TGTGCCAGCAGTTGGCTCACAGGGGGGGGTCACACTGAAGCTTTCTTT.

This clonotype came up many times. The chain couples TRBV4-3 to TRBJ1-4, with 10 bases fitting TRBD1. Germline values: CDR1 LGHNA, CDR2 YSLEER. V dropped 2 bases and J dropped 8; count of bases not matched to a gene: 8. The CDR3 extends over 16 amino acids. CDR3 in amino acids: CASSQRTGTGDEKLFF. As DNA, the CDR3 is TGCGCCAGCAGCCAACGTACCGGGACAGGGGACGAAAAACTGTTTTTT.

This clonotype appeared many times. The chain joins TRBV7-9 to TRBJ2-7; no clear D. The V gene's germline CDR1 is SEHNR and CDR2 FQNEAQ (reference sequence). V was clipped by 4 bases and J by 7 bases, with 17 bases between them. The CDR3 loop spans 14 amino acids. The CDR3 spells CASSSVKHFGEQYF. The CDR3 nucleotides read TGTGCCAGCAGCTCAGTTAAGCACTTTGGGGAGCAGTACTTC. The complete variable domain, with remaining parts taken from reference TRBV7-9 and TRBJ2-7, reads DTGVSQNPRHKITKRGQNVTFRCDPISEHNRLYWYRQTLGQGPEFLTYFQNEAQLEKSRLLSDRFSAERPKGSFSTLEIQRTEQGDSAMYLCASSSVKHFGEQYFGPGTRLTVT.

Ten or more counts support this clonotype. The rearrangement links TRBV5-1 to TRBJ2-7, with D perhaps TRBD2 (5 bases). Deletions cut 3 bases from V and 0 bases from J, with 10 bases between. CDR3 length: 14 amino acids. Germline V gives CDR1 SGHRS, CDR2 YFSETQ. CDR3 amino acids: CASSYGGFSYEQYF. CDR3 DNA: TGCGCCAGCAGCTACGGAGGATTCTCCTACGAGCAGTACTTC.

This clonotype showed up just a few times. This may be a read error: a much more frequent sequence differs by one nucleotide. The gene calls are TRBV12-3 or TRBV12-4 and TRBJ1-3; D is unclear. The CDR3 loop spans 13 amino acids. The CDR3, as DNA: TGTGCCAGCACCTACAGCTCTGGAAAAACCATATATTTT. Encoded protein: CASTYSSGKTIYF.

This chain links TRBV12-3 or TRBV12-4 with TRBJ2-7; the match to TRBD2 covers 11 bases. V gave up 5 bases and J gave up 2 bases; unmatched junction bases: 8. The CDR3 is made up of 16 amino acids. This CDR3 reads CASSPPTSGATYEQYF. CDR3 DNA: TGTGCCAGCAGTCCTCCGACTAGCGGGGCAACCTACGAGCAGTACTTC.

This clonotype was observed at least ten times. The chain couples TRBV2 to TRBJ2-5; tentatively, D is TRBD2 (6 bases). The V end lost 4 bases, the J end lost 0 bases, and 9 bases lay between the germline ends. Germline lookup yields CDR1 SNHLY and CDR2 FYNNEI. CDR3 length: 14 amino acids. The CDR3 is CASSVGTYQETQYF. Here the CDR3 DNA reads TGTGCCAGCAGTGTAGGGACTTACCAAGAGACCCAGTACTTC.

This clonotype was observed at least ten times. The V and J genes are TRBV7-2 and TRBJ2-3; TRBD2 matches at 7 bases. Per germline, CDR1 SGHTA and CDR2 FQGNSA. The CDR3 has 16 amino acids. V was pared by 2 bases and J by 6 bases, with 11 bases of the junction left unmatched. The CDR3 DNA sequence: TGTGCCAGCAGCTTACACCAGCGGGGCTTAGTCGATACGCAGTATTTT. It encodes CASSLHQRGLVDTQYF.

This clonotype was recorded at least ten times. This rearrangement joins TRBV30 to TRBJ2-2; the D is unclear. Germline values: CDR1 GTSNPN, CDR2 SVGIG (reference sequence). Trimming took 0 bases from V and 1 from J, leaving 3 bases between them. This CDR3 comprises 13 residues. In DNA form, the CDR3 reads TGTGCCTGGAGTGTGGGGAACACCGGGGAGCTGTTTTTT. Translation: CAWSVGNTGELFF.

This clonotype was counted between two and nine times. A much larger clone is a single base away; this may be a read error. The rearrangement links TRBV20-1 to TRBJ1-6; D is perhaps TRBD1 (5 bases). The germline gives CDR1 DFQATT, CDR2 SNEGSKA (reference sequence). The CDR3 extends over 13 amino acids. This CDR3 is CSAAEGEGSPLNF. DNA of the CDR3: TGCAGTGCTGCTGAAGGGGAAGGGTCACCCCTCAACTTT.

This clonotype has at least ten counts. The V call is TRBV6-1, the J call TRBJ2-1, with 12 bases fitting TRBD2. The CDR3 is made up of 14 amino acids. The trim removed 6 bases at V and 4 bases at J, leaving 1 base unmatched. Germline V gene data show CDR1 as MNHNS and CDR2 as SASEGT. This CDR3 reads CASRGLAGYNEQFF. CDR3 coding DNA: TGTGCCAGCAGAGGACTAGCGGGGTACAATGAGCAGTTCTTC.